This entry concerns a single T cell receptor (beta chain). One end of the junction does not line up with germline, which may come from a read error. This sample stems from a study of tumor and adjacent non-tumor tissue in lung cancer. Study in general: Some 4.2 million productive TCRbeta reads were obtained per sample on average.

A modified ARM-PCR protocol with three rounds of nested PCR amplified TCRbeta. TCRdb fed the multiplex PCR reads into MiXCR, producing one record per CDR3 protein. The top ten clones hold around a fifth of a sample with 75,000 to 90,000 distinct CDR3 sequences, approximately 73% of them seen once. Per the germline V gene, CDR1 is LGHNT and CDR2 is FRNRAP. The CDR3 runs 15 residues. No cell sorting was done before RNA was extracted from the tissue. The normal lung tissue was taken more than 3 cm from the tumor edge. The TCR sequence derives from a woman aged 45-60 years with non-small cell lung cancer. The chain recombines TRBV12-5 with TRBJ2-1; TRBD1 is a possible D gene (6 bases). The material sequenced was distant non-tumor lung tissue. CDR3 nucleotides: TGTGCTAGTAGTTTGCCGGGACAAGGCGTCCATGAGCAGTTTTTC. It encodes CASSLPGQGVHEQFF.